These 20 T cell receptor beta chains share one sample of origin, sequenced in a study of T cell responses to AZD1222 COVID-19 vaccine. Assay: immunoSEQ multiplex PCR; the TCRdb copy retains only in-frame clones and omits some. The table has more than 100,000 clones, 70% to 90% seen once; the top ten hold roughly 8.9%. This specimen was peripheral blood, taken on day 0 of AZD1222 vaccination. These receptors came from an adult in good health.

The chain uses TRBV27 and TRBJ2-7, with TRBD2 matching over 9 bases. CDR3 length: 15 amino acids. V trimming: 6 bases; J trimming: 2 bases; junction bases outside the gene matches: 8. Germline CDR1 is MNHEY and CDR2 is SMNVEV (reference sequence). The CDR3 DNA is TGTGCCAGCAGGCGCGGCGGGAGGGTCGCCTACGAGCAGTACTTC. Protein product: CASRRGGRVAYEQYF.

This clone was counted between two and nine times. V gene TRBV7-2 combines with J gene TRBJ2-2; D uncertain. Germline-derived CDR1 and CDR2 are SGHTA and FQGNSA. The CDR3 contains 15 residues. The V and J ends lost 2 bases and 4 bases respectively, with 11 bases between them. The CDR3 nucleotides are TGTGCCAGCAGCTTATCGCCCACGATCACCGGGGAGCTGTTTTTT. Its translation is CASSLSPTITGELFF.

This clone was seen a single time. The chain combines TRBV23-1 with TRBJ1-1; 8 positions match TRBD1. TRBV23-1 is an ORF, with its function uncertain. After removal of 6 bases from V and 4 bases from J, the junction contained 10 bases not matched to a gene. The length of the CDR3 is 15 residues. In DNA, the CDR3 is TGCGCCAGCAGGGACAGGGCAACAATTGGCACTGAAGCTTTCTTT. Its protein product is CASRDRATIGTEAFF.

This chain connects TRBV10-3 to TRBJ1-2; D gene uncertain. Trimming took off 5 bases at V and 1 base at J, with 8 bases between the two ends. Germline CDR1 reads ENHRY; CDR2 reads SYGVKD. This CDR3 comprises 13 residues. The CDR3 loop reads CAISHGSNYGYTF. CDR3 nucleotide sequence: TGTGCCATCAGTCACGGGAGTAACTATGGCTACACCTTC.

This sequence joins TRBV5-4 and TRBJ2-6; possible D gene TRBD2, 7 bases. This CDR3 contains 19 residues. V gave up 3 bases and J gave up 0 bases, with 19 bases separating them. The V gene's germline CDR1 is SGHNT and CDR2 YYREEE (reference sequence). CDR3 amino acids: CASSSGGRQGSSGANVLTF. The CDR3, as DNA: TGTGCCAGCAGCTCGGGGGGAAGGCAGGGGAGCTCTGGGGCCAACGTCCTGACTTTC.

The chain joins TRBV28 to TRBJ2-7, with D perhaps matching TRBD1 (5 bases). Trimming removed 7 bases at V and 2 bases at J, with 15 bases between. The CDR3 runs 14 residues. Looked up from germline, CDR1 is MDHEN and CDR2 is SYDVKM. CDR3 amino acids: CASNTRQGPYEQYF. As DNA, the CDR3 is TGTGCCAGCAATACTCGCCAGGGCCCCTACGAGCAGTACTTC.

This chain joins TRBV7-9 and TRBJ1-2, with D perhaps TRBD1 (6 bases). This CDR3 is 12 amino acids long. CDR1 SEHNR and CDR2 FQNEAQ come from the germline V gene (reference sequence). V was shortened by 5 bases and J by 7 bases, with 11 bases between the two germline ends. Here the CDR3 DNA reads TGTGCCAGCAGCCTGGGGGCCTCTGGCTACACCTTC. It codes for CASSLGASGYTF. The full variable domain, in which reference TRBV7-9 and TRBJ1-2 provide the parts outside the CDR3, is DTGVSQNPRHKITKRGQNVTFRCDPISEHNRLYWYRQTLGQGPEFLTYFQNEAQLEKSRLLSDRFSAERPKGSFSTLEIQRTEQGDSAMYLCASSLGASGYTFGSGTRLTVV.

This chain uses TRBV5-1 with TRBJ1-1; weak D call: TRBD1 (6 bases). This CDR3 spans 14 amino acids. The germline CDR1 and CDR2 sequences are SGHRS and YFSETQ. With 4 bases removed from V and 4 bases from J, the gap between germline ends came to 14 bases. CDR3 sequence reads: CASSQQGGSTEAFF. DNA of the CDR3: TGCGCCAGCAGCCAACAAGGGGGGAGCACTGAAGCTTTCTTT.

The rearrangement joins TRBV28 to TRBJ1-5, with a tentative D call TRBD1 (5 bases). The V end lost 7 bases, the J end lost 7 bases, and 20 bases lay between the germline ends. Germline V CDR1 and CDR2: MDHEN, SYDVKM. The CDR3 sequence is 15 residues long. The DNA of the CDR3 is TGTGCCAGCAAAACCATGTGGGGGGTTGAACAGCCCCAGCATTTT. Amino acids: CASKTMWGVEQPQHF.

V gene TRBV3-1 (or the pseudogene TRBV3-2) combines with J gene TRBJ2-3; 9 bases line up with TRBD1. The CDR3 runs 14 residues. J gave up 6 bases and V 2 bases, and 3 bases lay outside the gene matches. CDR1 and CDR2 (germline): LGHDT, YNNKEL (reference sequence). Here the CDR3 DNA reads TGTGCCAGCAGCCAATGGGACAGGGAGGATACGCAGTATTTT. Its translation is CASSQWDREDTQYF.

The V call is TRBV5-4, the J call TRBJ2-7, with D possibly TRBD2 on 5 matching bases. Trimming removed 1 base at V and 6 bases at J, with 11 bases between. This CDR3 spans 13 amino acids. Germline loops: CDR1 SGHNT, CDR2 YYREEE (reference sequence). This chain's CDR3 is CASSLPSRGEQYF. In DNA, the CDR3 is TGTGCCAGCAGCTTGCCCTCCCGGGGCGAGCAGTACTTC.

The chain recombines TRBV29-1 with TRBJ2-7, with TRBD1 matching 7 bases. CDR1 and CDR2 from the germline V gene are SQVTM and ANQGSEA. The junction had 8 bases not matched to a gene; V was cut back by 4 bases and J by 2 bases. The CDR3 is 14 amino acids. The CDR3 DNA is TGCAGCGTTGTAGAGATAGGACAGGCCTACGAGCAGTACTTC. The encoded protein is CSVVEIGQAYEQYF.

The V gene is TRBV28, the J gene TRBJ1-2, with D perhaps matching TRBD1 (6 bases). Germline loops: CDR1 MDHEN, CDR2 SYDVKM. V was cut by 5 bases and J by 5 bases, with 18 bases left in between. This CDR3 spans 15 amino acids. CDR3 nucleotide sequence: TGTGCCAGCAGTGCCCCCCACGGGACAAATTATGGCTACACCTTC. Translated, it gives CASSAPHGTNYGYTF.

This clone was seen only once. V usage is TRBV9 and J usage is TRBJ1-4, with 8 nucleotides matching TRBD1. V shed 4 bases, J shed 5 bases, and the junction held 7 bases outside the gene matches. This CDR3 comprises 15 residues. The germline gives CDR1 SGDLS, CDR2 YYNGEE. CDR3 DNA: TGTGCCAGCAGCCAACCGGGACAGGAGAATGAAAAACTGTTTTTT. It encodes CASSQPGQENEKLFF.

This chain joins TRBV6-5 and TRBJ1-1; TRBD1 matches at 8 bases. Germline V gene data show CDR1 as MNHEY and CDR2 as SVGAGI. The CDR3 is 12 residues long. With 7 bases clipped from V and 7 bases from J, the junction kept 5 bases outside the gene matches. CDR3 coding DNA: TGTGCCAGCATCGACAGGGGTAGTGAAGCTTTCTTT. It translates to CASIDRGSEAFF.

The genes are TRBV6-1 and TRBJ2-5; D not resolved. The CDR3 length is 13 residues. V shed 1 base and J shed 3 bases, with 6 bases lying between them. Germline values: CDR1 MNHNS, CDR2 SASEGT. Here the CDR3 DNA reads TGTGCCAGCAGTGAAGGGGATGAAGAGACCCAGTACTTC. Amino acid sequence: CASSEGDEETQYF.

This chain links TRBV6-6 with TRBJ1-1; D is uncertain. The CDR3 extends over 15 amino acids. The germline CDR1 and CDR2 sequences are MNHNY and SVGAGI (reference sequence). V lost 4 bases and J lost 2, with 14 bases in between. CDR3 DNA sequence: TGTGCCAGCAGTTTCCCTTCGTTTGGAAACACTGAAGCTTTCTTT. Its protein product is CASSFPSFGNTEAFF.

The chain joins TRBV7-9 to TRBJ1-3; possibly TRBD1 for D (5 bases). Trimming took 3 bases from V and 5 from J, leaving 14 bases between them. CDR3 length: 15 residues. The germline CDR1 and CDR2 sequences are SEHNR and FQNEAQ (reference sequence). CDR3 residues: CASSFSGGARNTIYF. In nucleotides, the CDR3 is TGTGCCAGCAGCTTTTCTGGTGGGGCGAGAAACACCATATATTTT. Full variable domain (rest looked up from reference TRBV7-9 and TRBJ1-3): DTGVSQNPRHKITKRGQNVTFRCDPISEHNRLYWYRQTLGQGPEFLTYFQNEAQLEKSRLLSDRFSAERPKGSFSTLEIQRTEQGDSAMYLCASSFSGGARNTIYFGEGSWLTVV.

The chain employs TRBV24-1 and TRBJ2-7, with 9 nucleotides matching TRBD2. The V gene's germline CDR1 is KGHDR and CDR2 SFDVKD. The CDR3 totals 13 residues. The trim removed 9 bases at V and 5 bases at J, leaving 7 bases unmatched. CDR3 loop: CATVGAGGNEQYF. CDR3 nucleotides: TGTGCCACCGTGGGAGCGGGAGGAAACGAGCAGTACTTC.

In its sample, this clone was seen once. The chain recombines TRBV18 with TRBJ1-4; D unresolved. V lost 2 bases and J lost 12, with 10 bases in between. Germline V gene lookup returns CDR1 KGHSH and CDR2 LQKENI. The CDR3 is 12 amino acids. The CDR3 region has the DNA TGTGCCAGCTCACCAGGCCATGGGGAACTGTTTTTT. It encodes CASSPGHGELFF.